This entry lists 15 T cell receptor beta chains sequenced from one sample in a study of blood T cell repertoires in COVID-19. The method was immunoSEQ multiplex PCR; TCRdb's version includes in-frame clones alone and lacks a portion of them. The sample has about 95,000 clones, about 89% seen once. Sequencing was done on a sample of peripheral blood. The receptors were sampled from a man aged 55 to 69 with COVID-19, enrolled during active disease.

The chain employs TRBV15 and TRBJ2-3; 7 bases agree with TRBD1. V lost 3 bases to trimming and J lost 0 bases; unmatched junction nucleotides: 6. This CDR3 is built from 16 residues. The germline gives CDR1 LNHNV, CDR2 YYDKDF (reference sequence). CDR3 coding DNA: TGTGCCACCAGCAGTAGTCCGGGACAGAGCACAGATACGCAGTATTTT. Translated, it gives CATSSSPGQSTDTQYF.

CDR3 DNA: TGTGCCAGCAGCGACGGGACATTCACCTACGAGCAGTACTTC. Translation: CASSDGTFTYEQYF. This sequence joins TRBV11-2 and TRBJ2-7, with a possible D match to TRBD1 (6 bases). Between the trimmed V and J ends, which lost 5 bases and 2 bases, there was a span of 13 bases. The CDR3 spans 14 residues. Looked up from germline, CDR1 is SGHAT and CDR2 is FQNNGV.

The V gene is TRBV6-5, the J gene TRBJ1-2, with D possibly matching TRBD1 (6 bases). V was shortened by 0 bases and J by 5 bases, with 10 bases between the two germline ends. This CDR3 region has 14 residues. CDR1 is MNHEY and CDR2 is SVGAGI in the germline V gene. The CDR3 loop is CASSYSVTGYGYTF. The CDR3 DNA sequence: TGTGCCAGCAGTTACTCTGTGACAGGTTATGGCTACACCTTC.

The chain couples TRBV6-6 to TRBJ1-6, with unresolved D. Germline V gene data show CDR1 as MNHNY and CDR2 as SVGAGI (reference sequence). There are 13 residues in the CDR3. V lost 1 base and J 8 bases, leaving 6 bases between the germline ends. CDR3 residues: CASSYLADSPLHF. The CDR3 bases are TGTGCCAGCAGTTACTTGGCAGATTCACCCCTCCACTTT.

The rearrangement links TRBV18 to TRBJ2-2, with TRBD2 matching 10 bases. The CDR3 loop spans 15 amino acids. Losses at the gene ends were 1 base for V and 4 bases for J; bases not matched to a gene: 0. Per germline, CDR1 KGHSH and CDR2 LQKENI. In nucleotides, the CDR3 is TGTGCCAGCTCACCACGACTAGCGGGCACCGGGGAGCTGTTTTTT. It yields the protein CASSPRLAGTGELFF.

The chain combines TRBV19 with TRBJ2-5; 7 bases map to TRBD2. The V and J ends lost 4 bases and 5 bases, in that order; junction bases with no gene match: 13. The CDR3 is made up of 16 amino acids. Germline CDR1 and CDR2: LNHDA and SQIVND (reference sequence). Here the CDR3 DNA reads TGTGCCAGTAGTAAACCTCGGACGGGGGGTTACGAGACCCAGTACTTC. Translation: CASSKPRTGGYETQYF.

The chain couples TRBV6-5 to TRBJ2-2; tentative D call: TRBD1 (6 bases). With 5 bases removed from V and 6 bases from J, the gap between germline ends came to 16 bases. The CDR3 is 15 amino acids. Germline CDR1 MNHEY, CDR2 SVGAGI. CDR3 nucleotide sequence: TGTGCCAGCAGTCAGGGGCCGGAAAATTCCGGGGAGCTGTTTTTT. The encoded protein is CASSQGPENSGELFF.

The CDR3 protein is CASSLQLDTEAFF. In nucleotides, the CDR3 is TGCGCCAGCAGCTTGCAGTTGGACACTGAAGCTTTCTTT. This chain joins TRBV5-1 and TRBJ1-1; D uncertain. CDR1 SGHRS and CDR2 YFSETQ come from the germline V gene. The CDR3 has 13 amino acids. Trimming pared 1 base from V and 3 bases from J, leaving 7 bases between.

This clone was recorded a few times. This sequence joins TRBV19 and TRBJ1-1; no reliable D call. Germline-derived CDR1 and CDR2 are LNHDA and SQIVND (reference sequence). Trimming took off 3 bases at V and 1 base at J, with 6 bases between the two ends. There are 13 residues in the CDR3. CDR3 loop: CASSIARNTEAFF. In DNA, the CDR3 is TGTGCCAGTAGTATCGCTAGGAACACTGAAGCTTTCTTT.

This clone was found once. The chain has TRBV6-5 and TRBJ1-6, with D maybe TRBD1 (5 bases). The CDR3 sequence is 15 residues long. The germline V gene has CDR1 MNHEY and CDR2 SVGAGI. The ends were cut back, 0 bases at V and 8 bases at J, with 11 bases in the middle. CDR3 nucleotide sequence: TGTGCCAGCAGTTACTCGAATGGGGGGGATTCACCCCTCCACTTT. Translating gives CASSYSNGGDSPLHF.

The chain recombines TRBV29-1 with TRBJ2-5; D is perhaps TRBD2 (7 bases). Germline CDR1 SQVTM, CDR2 ANQGSEA. The CDR3 runs to 12 residues. Trimming cost V 4 bases and J 5 bases, with 11 bases left between them. DNA for the CDR3: TGCAGCGTTGGGGGGGGCTACGAGACCCAGTACTTC. Translating gives CSVGGGYETQYF.

The DNA for the CDR3 is TGTGCCACCAGTGATTTAATCGGAGACGGAACCTATGGCTACACCTTC. The encoded protein is CATSDLIGDGTYGYTF. The chain joins TRBV24-1 to TRBJ1-2; no clear D gene. The CDR3 has 16 residues. Germline CDR1 reads KGHDR; CDR2 reads SFDVKD. Trimming stripped 1 base from V and 4 bases from J, with 15 bases between.

This clone was seen more than once but under ten times. The J gene is TRBJ2-1, the V gene TRBV4-3; 14 bases are a match to TRBD2. Germline assignment: CDR1 LGHNA and CDR2 YSLEER. This CDR3 has 21 residues. V dropped 0 bases and J dropped 6; count of bases not matched to a gene: 16. In DNA form, the CDR3 reads TGCGCCAGCAGCCAAGAAGGGGGGACTAGCGGGAGAGTGGGAGGGCGCAATGAGCAGTTCTTC. It codes for CASSQEGGTSGRVGGRNEQFF.

The chain uses TRBV7-8 and TRBJ2-1; D may be TRBD2 (7 bases). The CDR3 sequence is 15 residues long. Germline CDR1 is SGHVS and CDR2 is FQNEAQ. Between the trimmed V and J ends, which lost 2 bases and 7 bases, there was a span of 15 bases. CDR3 amino acids: CASSLRGEGRNEQFF. CDR3 sequence (DNA): TGTGCCAGCAGCTTAAGGGGGGAGGGCCGAAATGAGCAGTTCTTC.

This chain uses TRBV21-1 with TRBJ2-3; the table calls TRBD2, which could not be checked here. TRBV21-1 is a pseudogene. This CDR3 is 14 amino acids long. The DNA of the CDR3 is TGTGCCAGCAGCAAAGTAAGCAGCACAGATACGCAGTATTTT. This gives the protein CASSKVSSTDTQYF.